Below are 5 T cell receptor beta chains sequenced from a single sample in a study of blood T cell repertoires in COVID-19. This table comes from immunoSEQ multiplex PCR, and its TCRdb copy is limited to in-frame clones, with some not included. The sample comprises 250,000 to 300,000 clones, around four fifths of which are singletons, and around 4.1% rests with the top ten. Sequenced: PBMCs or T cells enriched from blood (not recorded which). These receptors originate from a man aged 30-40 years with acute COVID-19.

The CDR3 DNA follows: TGTGCCAGGAGAGAGTTAAACGGGGAGACCCAGTACTTC. This translates into CARRELNGETQYF. The chain recombines TRBV2 with TRBJ2-5; D is undetermined. The CDR3 has 13 residues. With 9 bases removed from V and 5 bases from J, the gap between germline ends came to 16 bases. CDR1 is SNHLY and CDR2 is FYNNEI in the germline V gene. Together with reference TRBV2 and TRBJ2-5, the CDR3 gives the full variable domain: EPEVTQTPSHQVTQMGQEVILRCVPISNHLYFYWYRQILGQKVEFLVSFYNNEISEKSEIFDDQFSVERPDGSNFTLKIRSTKLEDSAMYFCARRELNGETQYFGPGTRLLVL.

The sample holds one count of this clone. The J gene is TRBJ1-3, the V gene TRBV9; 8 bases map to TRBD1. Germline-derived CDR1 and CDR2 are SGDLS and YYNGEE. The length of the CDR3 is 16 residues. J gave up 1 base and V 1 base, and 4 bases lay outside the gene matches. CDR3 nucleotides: TGTGCCAGCAGCGTAAAACAGGGGGGGTCTGGAAACACCATATATTTT. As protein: CASSVKQGGSGNTIYF.

CDR3 sequence (DNA): TGTGCCACCGCCAACCCCCGGGAGCGCCAAGAGACCCAGTACTTC. This encodes CATANPRERQETQYF. The genes are TRBV15 and TRBJ2-5, with D possibly matching TRBD2 (6 bases). CDR3 size: 15 residues. The V end was cut by 8 bases, the J end by 1 base, with 17 bases between. The V gene's germline CDR1 is LNHNV and CDR2 YYDKDF (reference sequence).

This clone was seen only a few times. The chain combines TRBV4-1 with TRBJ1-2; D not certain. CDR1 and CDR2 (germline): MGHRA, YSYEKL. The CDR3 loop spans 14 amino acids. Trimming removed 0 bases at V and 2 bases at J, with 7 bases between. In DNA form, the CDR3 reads TGCGCCAGCAGCCAAGACAGGTTGAACTATGGCTACACCTTC. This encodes CASSQDRLNYGYTF.

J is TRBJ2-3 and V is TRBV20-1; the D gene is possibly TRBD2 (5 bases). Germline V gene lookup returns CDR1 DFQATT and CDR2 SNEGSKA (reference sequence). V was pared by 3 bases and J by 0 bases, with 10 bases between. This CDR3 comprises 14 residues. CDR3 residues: CSASRAGSTDTQYF. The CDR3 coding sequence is TGCAGTGCTAGTCGTGCGGGTAGCACAGATACGCAGTATTTT.